This entry features one T cell receptor (beta chain) sequence. In this sample, this clonotype turned up many times. It has no known antigen specificity. No per-base quality is available; no much larger clone lies one base away. Including cysteine and phenylalanine, the CDR3 has 18 amino acids. Only CDR3 DNA is held: 54 bases, read in frame from base 1. V and J are trimmed by 6 bases and 0 bases, and the gene matches miss 15 bases of the junction. Via the germline V gene, CDR1 is MNHEY and CDR2 SVGAGI. The library came from 5' RACE. Sequenced using a NextSeq 500. In the TCR library protocol, a unique molecular identifier was attached to each TCR cDNA molecule so that PCR and sequencing errors could be corrected. The published analysis was carried out like this. TCR identification, UMI-based error correction and CDR3 extraction were performed with Decombinator tools. Expanded TCRs were defined as those above a frequency of 2 per 1,000, corresponding to the top 1% of the tumor frequency distribution. Expanded tumor TCRs were classed as regional if statistically deemed absent (corrected P<0.05) from at least one tumor region, otherwise ubiquitous. Renyi diversity was calculated using the R vegan package after each repertoire was subsampled 100 times to 5,000 TCRs. CDR3 similarity networks were built from amino acid triplet string-kernel similarity, connecting CDR3s with pairwise similarity above 0.82. The public reads were reprocessed in TCRdb via fastp at Q25 and MiXCR, keeping in-frame beta chains. Each record represents a unique CDR3 protein, reported with the most common genes and DNA among its rows. The V and J calls and clone size are TCRdb's, not the authors'. The sample table records approximately 10,000 distinct CDR3 sequences; 5% to 5.5% of these occur just once. The top ten clonotypes cover around 11% of the sample.

Read against the paper, the sample's time point label means: sample taken at primary tumor resection. Samples were obtained from roughly 72 patients with early-stage, untreated non-small cell lung cancer from the lung TRACERx cohort. TCR sequencing used whole RNA extracted from tumor and nontumor lung tissue, or from cryopreserved PBMC samples, without cell sorting. Patients were selected for TCR sequencing only if sufficient RNA was available from at least two tumor regions. Before selection, tumor and adjacent nontumor lung specimens were reviewed by a lung pathologist. The record originates from a study of spatial heterogeneity in lung cancer (dated by TCRdb to 2018 to 2020). Turning to the overall study: More beta-chain than alpha-chain transcripts were consistently detected, likely reflecting higher beta-chain transcript abundance. TCR transcript counts in tumor regions correlated strongly with a T cell transcriptional module score from matched bulk RNA-seq. In the raw uncorrected reads, each unique combination of TCR and UMI appeared more than ten times on average. In non-small cell lung cancer, the study quantitatively compared TCR alpha and beta repertoires across several tumor regions, matched nontumor lung, and blood. Nonsynonymous mutation counts, determined by whole-exome sequencing of tumor tissue, were related to features of the TCR repertoire. At surgery, 200 or so tumor regions, around 65 matched nontumor lung samples and a few dozen PBMC samples were TCR-sequenced for both alpha and beta chains.

Study-wide conclusions, independent of this receptor: TCR-seq was estimated to cover only roughly 7% of tumor T cells for alpha chains and around 13% for beta chains. The tumor nonsynonymous mutation count correlated with the number of expanded intratumoral alpha and beta TCRs. Additional single-cell paired TCR alpha and beta sequencing was considered necessary to confirm, at a functional level, the hypothesis that regional TCRs recognize regional mutations. The count of ubiquitous expanded TCRs correlated with the count of ubiquitous nonsynonymous mutations, and the count of regional expanded TCRs correlated with the count of regional nonsynonymous mutations.

The rearrangement combines TRBV6-5 with TRBJ2-3; the junction holds 7 bases that match TRBD1. This clonotype was sampled from a male donor with early-stage non-small cell lung cancer. The starting material was lung tumor tissue, obtained at surgery. The CDR3 region reads CASSHVTPHRGSTDTQYF. The DNA sequence is as follows: TGTGCCAGCAGCCACGTTACCCCACACAGGGGCAGCACAGATACGCAGTATTTT.